The rows below give T cell receptor beta chains drawn from one sample of a study of shared clonotypes between healthy human individuals. Profiled with immunoSEQ multiplex PCR; TCRdb holds only in-frame clones, not every one. The data contain about 2,100,000 clones, just over 90% of them singletons. Sequencing used naive CD8+ T cells from PBMCs. These TCRs come from a man aged 18 to 29 in good health. Some clones in this sample may be carry-over from other donors' samples. Each CDR3 is given with its conserved first and last residue. The order of the fields is V gene, clone size, D gene, J gene, CDR3 protein, CDR3 DNA. D genes are given only for firm matches. Size is omitted from some rows. Given values are once, few, many or a class for expanded clones.

>TRBV4-1|few|.|TRBJ1-5
CASSQHSTFPNQPQHF
TGCGCCAGCAGCCAACACAGCACCTTCCCCAATCAGCCCCAGCATTTT
>TRBV5-6|.|.|TRBJ2-3
CASSAGRTDTQYF
TGTGCCAGCAGCGCGGGCCGGACAGATACGCAGTATTTT
>TRBV4-3|.|TRBD2|TRBJ2-7
CASSSGALYEQYF
TGCGCCAGCAGCAGCGGGGCCCTCTACGAGCAGTACTTC
>TRBV12-5|once|.|TRBJ1-2
CASGTPSGYGYTF
TGTGCTAGTGGTACCCCCAGCGGCTATGGCTACACCTTC
>TRBV19|.|.|TRBJ1-1
CASSTRTFMNTEAFF
TGTGCCAGTAGTACTCGGACATTCATGAACACTGAAGCTTTCTTT
>TRBV9|.|TRBD1|TRBJ1-2
CASSALTGVDGYTF
TGTGCCAGCAGCGCGTTGACAGGGGTGGATGGCTACACCTTC
>TRBV6-5|.|.|TRBJ2-3
CASSYSLPGRTDTQYF
TGTGCCAGCAGTTACTCGTTGCCAGGCCGCACAGATACGCAGTATTTT
>TRBV7-3|.|TRBD1|TRBJ1-5
CASSLKGQRYNQPQHF
TGTGCCAGCAGCTTAAAGGGACAGAGATACAATCAGCCCCAGCATTTT
>TRBV4-3|.|TRBD2|TRBJ2-1
CASSQDRGLAGGISYNEQFF
TGCGCCAGCAGCCAAGATCGGGGACTAGCGGGAGGTATCTCCTACAATGAGCAGTTCTTC
>TRBV7-2|.|.|TRBJ2-3
CASSLLARADTQYF
TGTGCCAGCAGCTTACTAGCAAGGGCAGATACGCAGTATTTT
>TRBV27|.|.|TRBJ2-7
CASSPGGEQYF
TGTGCCAGCAGCCCAGGGGGGGAGCAGTACTTC
>TRBV5-8|.|.|TRBJ2-7
CASSRRGQVIDEQYF
TGTGCCAGCAGCCGGCGGGGCCAGGTAATCGACGAGCAGTACTTC
>TRBV19|.|TRBD2|TRBJ2-1
CASSWGGSYNEQFF
TGTGCCAGTAGTTGGGGGGGCTCCTACAATGAGCAGTTCTTC
>TRBV27|.|.|TRBJ2-2
CASTSLGKNTGELFF
TGTGCCAGCACCTCGCTGGGCAAGAACACCGGGGAGCTGTTTTTT
>TRBV13|.|TRBD2|TRBJ2-5
CASSPNLAGQETQYF
TGTGCCAGCAGCCCTAATCTAGCGGGTCAAGAGACCCAGTACTTC
>TRBV13|once|.|TRBJ2-1
CASSSYEQFF
TGTGCCAGCAGCTCTTACGAGCAGTTCTTC
>TRBV2|.|.|TRBJ2-5
CASTPEGVVWETQYF
TGTGCCAGCACCCCCGAAGGGGTCGTTTGGGAGACCCAGTACTTC
>TRBV19|.|TRBD2|TRBJ2-1
CASSIEGGSGSYNEQFF
TGTGCCAGTAGTATAGAGGGCGGGAGTGGTTCTTACAATGAGCAGTTCTTC
>TRBV27|.|.|TRBJ2-4
CASSFGGIQYF
TGTGCCAGCAGTTTTGGAGGCATTCAGTACTTC
>TRBV6-1|.|.|TRBJ2-7
CASTTSPAVEQYF
TGTGCCAGCACCACGAGTCCCGCGGTTGAGCAGTACTTC
>TRBV6-5|.|.|TRBJ2-3
CASSPLLGDTQYF
TGTGCCAGCAGTCCGCTCTTGGGGGATACGCAGTATTTT
>TRBV6-4|.|.|TRBJ2-2
CASSDSRERRAGELFF
TGTGCCAGCAGTGACTCTAGGGAGAGGAGGGCCGGGGAGCTGTTTTTT
>TRBV2|.|.|TRBJ2-7
CASRPDRDFLEQYF
TGTGCCAGCAGACCAGATCGGGATTTTCTCGAGCAGTACTTC
>TRBV9|.|TRBD1|TRBJ1-1
CASSAPRGKTEAFF
TGTGCCAGCAGCGCCCCCAGGGGGAAAACTGAAGCTTTCTTT
>TRBV28|.|TRBD2|TRBJ2-1
CASSTPRPVAGARPYNEQFF
TGTGCCAGCAGTACACCCAGACCGGTAGCGGGAGCTCGTCCCTACAATGAGCAGTTCTTC
>TRBV14|.|TRBD2|TRBJ2-1
CASSQWTSGTYNEQFF
TGTGCCAGCAGCCAATGGACTAGCGGGACCTACAATGAGCAGTTCTTC
>TRBV13|.|TRBD2|TRBJ2-1
CASSPRTSGSWEFF
TGTGCCAGCAGCCCGAGGACTAGCGGGAGTTGGGAGTTCTTC
>TRBV4-1|once|.|TRBJ2-2
CASSQQNWGAGTGELFF
TGCGCCAGCAGCCAGCAAAATTGGGGGGCTGGCACCGGGGAGCTGTTTTTT
>TRBV25-1|.|TRBD1|TRBJ2-2
CASSATHRGQSTGELFF
TGTGCCAGCAGTGCAACCCACAGGGGGCAGAGTACCGGGGAGCTGTTTTTT
>TRBV18|once|.|TRBJ2-3
CASSRGSFSTDTQYF
TGTGCCAGCTCACGCGGCAGCTTTAGCACAGATACGCAGTATTTT